Listed below are T cell receptor beta chains from one sample, sequenced in a study of T cells after yellow fever vaccination. TCRdb called the 5' RACE reads again in MiXCR, with one record for every CDR3 protein. The data show roughly 99,000 distinct CDR3 sequences, around 5.5% seen once. Specimen: CD8+ T cells sorted from PBMCs, collected 10 days after the yellow fever booster vaccination. The receptor source for this set is a young man who received the YFV17D yellow fever vaccine. Each CDR3 is given with its conserved first and last residue. A D gene is named only where the DNA matches it firmly. For some rows the clone size is stated as once, few or many, or as a class when expanded; others skip it.

clone_size: -; d_call: TRBD1; j_call: TRBJ2-3; v_call: TRBV7-2; cdr3_aa: CASSLGPGTGPTDTQYF; cdr3_nt: TGTGCCAGCAGCTTAGGGCCCGGGACAGGCCCCACAGATACGCAGTATTTT
clone_size: many; d_call: TRBD2; j_call: TRBJ2-7; v_call: TRBV7-9; cdr3_aa: CASSLSGDYYEQYF; cdr3_nt: TGTGCCAGCAGCCTTAGCGGGGACTACTACGAGCAGTACTTC
clone_size: -; d_call: TRBD2; j_call: TRBJ2-2; v_call: TRBV4-2; cdr3_aa: CASNGGGTGELFF; cdr3_nt: TGTGCCAGCAATGGGGGGGGAACCGGGGAGCTGTTTTTT
clone_size: -; d_call: -; j_call: TRBJ2-5; v_call: TRBV27; cdr3_aa: CASSFSLGTHLQETQYF; cdr3_nt: TGTGCCAGCAGTTTTTCGTTAGGGACTCACTTACAAGAGACCCAGTACTTC
clone_size: few; d_call: -; j_call: TRBJ1-4; v_call: TRBV5-1; cdr3_aa: CASSLDSLPATNEKLFF; cdr3_nt: TGCGCCAGCAGCTTGGACTCACTACCGGCGACTAATGAAAAACTGTTTTTT
clone_size: -; d_call: -; j_call: TRBJ1-6; v_call: TRBV4-1; cdr3_aa: CASGGNSPLHF; cdr3_nt: TGCGCCTCGGGGGGTAATTCACCCCTCCACTTT
clone_size: -; d_call: TRBD2; j_call: TRBJ2-2; v_call: TRBV9; cdr3_aa: CASSLSGLAGAPNTGELFF; cdr3_nt: TGTGCCAGCAGCCTGTCGGGACTAGCGGGGGCACCGAACACCGGGGAGCTGTTTTTT
clone_size: -; d_call: -; j_call: TRBJ1-6; v_call: TRBV7-2; cdr3_aa: CASSPGGVANSPLHF; cdr3_nt: TGTGCCAGCAGCCCCGGCGGAGTCGCAAATTCACCCCTCCACTTT
clone_size: -; d_call: -; j_call: TRBJ2-3; v_call: TRBV6-5; cdr3_aa: CASRHGSGPTDTQYF; cdr3_nt: TGTGCCAGCAGACACGGGTCGGGACCCACAGATACGCAGTATTTT
clone_size: few; d_call: -; j_call: TRBJ1-2; v_call: TRBV27; cdr3_aa: CASSFSDSPYGYTF; cdr3_nt: TGTGCCAGCAGTTTTTCGGACAGTCCCTATGGCTACACCTTC
clone_size: -; d_call: -; j_call: TRBJ1-2; v_call: TRBV27; cdr3_aa: CASSLGATYGYTF; cdr3_nt: TGTGCCAGCAGTTTGGGGGCCACCTATGGCTACACCTTC
clone_size: few; d_call: TRBD2; j_call: TRBJ2-1; v_call: TRBV19; cdr3_aa: CASSGRLAGVSSYNEQFF; cdr3_nt: TGTGCCAGTAGTGGCCGACTAGCGGGGGTCAGCTCCTACAATGAGCAGTTCTTC
clone_size: many; d_call: -; j_call: TRBJ1-1; v_call: TRBV29-1; cdr3_aa: CSVGETFNTEAFF; cdr3_nt: TGCAGCGTCGGGGAGACTTTTAACACTGAAGCTTTCTTT
clone_size: -; d_call: -; j_call: TRBJ1-3; v_call: TRBV3-1; cdr3_aa: CASSQGPTSGNTIYF; cdr3_nt: TGTGCCAGCAGCCAAGGCCCAACCTCTGGAAACACCATATATTTT
clone_size: -; d_call: TRBD2; j_call: TRBJ2-1; v_call: TRBV9; cdr3_aa: CASSASGGNYNEQFF; cdr3_nt: TGTGCCAGCAGCGCTAGCGGGGGAAACTACAATGAGCAGTTCTTC
clone_size: few; d_call: -; j_call: TRBJ2-1; v_call: TRBV12-5; cdr3_aa: CASGLVRGGWQFF; cdr3_nt: TGTGCTAGTGGTTTGGTACGTGGGGGCTGGCAGTTCTTC
clone_size: -; d_call: -; j_call: TRBJ1-4; v_call: TRBV27; cdr3_aa: CASSLPREGEKLFF; cdr3_nt: TGTGCCAGCAGTTTACCCAGGGAGGGAGAAAAACTGTTTTTT
clone_size: many; d_call: -; j_call: TRBJ1-2; v_call: TRBV12-3/TRBV12-4; cdr3_aa: CASSLGNTGVYGYTF; cdr3_nt: TGTGCCAGCAGTTTAGGAAATACAGGAGTCTATGGCTACACCTTC
clone_size: -; d_call: -; j_call: TRBJ1-5; v_call: TRBV7-9; cdr3_aa: CASSLGWGSNQPQHF; cdr3_nt: TGTGCCAGCAGCTTAGGGTGGGGTAGCAATCAGCCCCAGCATTTT
clone_size: -; d_call: -; j_call: TRBJ2-1; v_call: TRBV6-1; cdr3_aa: CASREQLATGNEQFF; cdr3_nt: TGTGCCAGCAGGGAGCAGCTGGCTACCGGGAATGAGCAGTTCTTC
clone_size: few; d_call: -; j_call: TRBJ2-1; v_call: TRBV19; cdr3_aa: CASKSAGKHNEQFF; cdr3_nt: TGTGCCAGTAAGTCCGCGGGGAAACACAATGAGCAGTTCTTC
clone_size: many; d_call: -; j_call: TRBJ2-4; v_call: TRBV5-4; cdr3_aa: CASSLEASGDSKNIQYF; cdr3_nt: TGTGCCAGCAGCTTGGAAGCGTCTGGGGATTCCAAAAACATTCAGTACTTC
clone_size: few; d_call: TRBD1; j_call: TRBJ2-5; v_call: TRBV12-3/TRBV12-4; cdr3_aa: CASSQTGGRETQYF; cdr3_nt: TGTGCCAGCAGTCAGACAGGGGGCCGAGAGACCCAGTACTTC
clone_size: -; d_call: TRBD2; j_call: TRBJ2-7; v_call: TRBV4-1; cdr3_aa: CASSQEGLAGSEQYF; cdr3_nt: TGCGCCAGCAGCCAAGAGGGACTAGCGGGGAGCGAGCAGTACTTC
clone_size: -; d_call: -; j_call: TRBJ2-4; v_call: TRBV4-1; cdr3_aa: CASSQWDWQNIQYF; cdr3_nt: TGCGCCAGCAGCCAATGGGACTGGCAGAACATTCAGTACTTC
clone_size: many; d_call: -; j_call: TRBJ2-3; v_call: TRBV7-6; cdr3_aa: CASSLEGDATDTQYF; cdr3_nt: TGTGCCAGCAGCTTAGAGGGTGACGCCACAGATACGCAGTATTTT
clone_size: -; d_call: TRBD2; j_call: TRBJ2-1; v_call: TRBV20-1; cdr3_aa: CSAEPQRGVRYEQFF; cdr3_nt: TGCAGTGCGGAGCCGCAGCGGGGGGTCCGATACGAGCAGTTCTTC
clone_size: many; d_call: -; j_call: TRBJ2-7; v_call: TRBV6-2/TRBV6-3; cdr3_aa: CATTWTSYEQYF; cdr3_nt: TGTGCCACCACTTGGACGTCCTACGAGCAGTACTTC
clone_size: few; d_call: -; j_call: TRBJ1-1; v_call: TRBV4-1; cdr3_aa: CASSPPERVGAEAFF; cdr3_nt: TGCGCCAGCAGCCCCCCAGAGCGGGTCGGGGCTGAAGCTTTCTTT
clone_size: -; d_call: -; j_call: TRBJ2-2; v_call: TRBV7-2; cdr3_aa: CASSLAHGELFF; cdr3_nt: TGTGCCAGCAGCTTAGCGCACGGGGAGCTGTTTTTT
clone_size: many; d_call: TRBD1; j_call: TRBJ2-1; v_call: TRBV29-1; cdr3_aa: CSVQRTLGQGSSYNEQFF; cdr3_nt: TGCAGCGTTCAACGAACCCTGGGACAGGGAAGCTCCTACAATGAGCAGTTCTTC